The clone carrying this TCR beta chain was observed a few times. Vbeta (60) and Jbeta (13) primers were used in the PCR. Sequencing was performed with immunoSEQ multiplex PCR; in TCRdb, only in-frame clones are kept and a portion is missing. The sample has about 150,000 clones, around a tenth seen once; the top ten hold roughly 1.9%. This CDR3 is 17 amino acids long. V dropped 2 bases and J dropped 1; count of bases not matched to a gene: 5. The germline V gene encodes CDR1 MDHEN and CDR2 SYDVKM. This entry is derived from a study of cytomegalovirus exposure and HLA in healthy donors. The rearrangement joins TRBV28 to TRBJ1-5; 10 bases map to TRBD1. Sequencing was done on a sample of PBMCs. The origin of this receptor is a male donor in good health and CMV-seronegative. CDR3 sequence reads: CASSLNPDRGSNQPQHF. CDR3 coding DNA: TGTGCCAGCAGTTTAAACCCGGACAGGGGGAGCAATCAGCCCCAGCATTTT.